This TCR beta chain stems from a study of CD4 and CD8 cells across lung adenocarcinoma regions. Germline CDR1 MNHEY, CDR2 SVGAGI. The CDR3 length is 15 residues. V trimming: 6 bases; J trimming: 1 base; junction bases outside the gene matches: 7. This clonotype was seen ten or more times. A single record per CDR3 protein comes from TCRdb applying MiXCR to the PCR reads. The sample comprises around 5,200 distinct CDR3 sequences, approximately 50% of which are singletons, and about 20% rests with the top ten. The patients had localized lung adenocarcinoma, a non-small cell subtype. The TCR originated in a male donor with lung adenocarcinoma. The CD4 and CD8 labels of this study may be unreliable. Sequences were obtained from CD4+ T cells from the margin of a lung tumor. The chain links TRBV6-5 to TRBJ2-3; TRBD2 agrees at 7 bases. CDR3 region: CASRYSGFGTDTQYF. DNA of the CDR3: TGTGCCAGCAGGTATAGCGGGTTCGGCACAGATACGCAGTATTTT.